The sequence of this T cell receptor (beta chain) was determined in a study of CD8+ T cells in alopecia areata. The CDR3 is 15 residues long. The germline V gene has CDR1 SGHTA and CDR2 FQGNSA. The V and J ends lost 5 bases and 2 bases respectively, with 16 bases between them. Noted treatment: oral pan-JAK inhibitor, 5-10 mg twice daily. Extracted RNA was reverse transcribed, and the resulting cDNA served as sequencing template. Sequencing was performed with immunoSEQ multiplex PCR; in TCRdb, only in-frame clones are kept and a portion is missing. The sample holds over 95,000 clones, 56% seen once. This clonotype was obtained from a human donor with alopecia areata. Here the sequenced sample was CD4+ T cells sorted from blood, taken at week 24, from a patient treated with tofacitinib. The chain is built from TRBV7-2 and TRBJ2-7; D is perhaps TRBD1 or TRBD2 (6 bases each). The CDR3 region is CASSQQEGDPYEQYF. CDR3 nucleotide sequence: TGTGCCAGCAGCCAACAGGAGGGGGATCCCTACGAGCAGTACTTC.